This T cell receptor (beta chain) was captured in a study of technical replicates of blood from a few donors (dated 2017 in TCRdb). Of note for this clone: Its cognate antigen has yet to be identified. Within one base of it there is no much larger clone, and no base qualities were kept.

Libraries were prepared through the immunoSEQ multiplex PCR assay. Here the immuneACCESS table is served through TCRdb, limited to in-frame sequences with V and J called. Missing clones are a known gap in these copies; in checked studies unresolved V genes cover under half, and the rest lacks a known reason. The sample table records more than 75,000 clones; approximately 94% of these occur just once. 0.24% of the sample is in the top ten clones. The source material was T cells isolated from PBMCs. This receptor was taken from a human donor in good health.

DNA sequence: TGTGCCAGTAGTACCCAGACTAGCGGGAGACCGGAGGCGAGGTACGAGCAGTACTTC. The resulting protein is CASSTQTSGRPEARYEQYF. This receptor chain uses TRBV19 and TRBJ2-7; TRBD2 matches 12 bases in the middle. The CDR3 goes from the cysteine to the phenylalanine over 19 residues. Just CDR3 DNA is preserved here, 57 bases in frame from base 1. V loses 4 bases at its end and J loses 4 bases; junction bases beyond the gene matches: 17. Based on the germline V gene (reference sequence), the CDR1 and CDR2 sequences are LNHDA and SQIVND.